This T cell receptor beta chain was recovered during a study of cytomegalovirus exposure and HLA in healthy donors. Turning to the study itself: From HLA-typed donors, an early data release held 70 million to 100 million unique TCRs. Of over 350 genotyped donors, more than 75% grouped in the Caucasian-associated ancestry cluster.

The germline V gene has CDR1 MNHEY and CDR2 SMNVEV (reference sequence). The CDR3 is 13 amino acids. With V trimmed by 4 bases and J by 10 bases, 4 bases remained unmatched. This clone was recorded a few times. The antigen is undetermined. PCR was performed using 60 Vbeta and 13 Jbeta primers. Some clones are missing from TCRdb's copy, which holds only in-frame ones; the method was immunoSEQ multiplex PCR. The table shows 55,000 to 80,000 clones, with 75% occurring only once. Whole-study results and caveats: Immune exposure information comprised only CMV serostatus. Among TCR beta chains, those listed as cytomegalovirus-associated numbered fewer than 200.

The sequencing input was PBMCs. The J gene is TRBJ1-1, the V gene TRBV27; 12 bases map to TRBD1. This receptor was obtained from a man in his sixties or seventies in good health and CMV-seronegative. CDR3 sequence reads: CASSSGQGARAFF. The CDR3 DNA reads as TGTGCCAGCAGTTCGGGACAGGGGGCGCGAGCTTTCTTT.